The next 27 T cell receptor beta chains were all read from a single sample in a study of blood T cell repertoires in COVID-19. Clones were read by immunoSEQ multiplex PCR, and TCRdb kept only the in-frame ones, dropping some. The sample has about 250,000 clones, about four fifths seen once; the top ten hold nearly 9%. The source material was peripheral blood. Receptor source: a man older than 75 with acute or convalescent COVID-19.

The J gene is TRBJ1-1, the V gene TRBV20-1, with 7 bases matching TRBD1. The CDR3 has 11 residues. The trim removed 3 bases at V and 11 bases at J, leaving 6 bases unmatched. The germline V gene has CDR1 DFQATT and CDR2 SNEGSKA (reference sequence). The CDR3: CSARVDRKAFF. CDR3 in DNA: TGCAGTGCTAGGGTGGACAGGAAGGCTTTCTTT.

This rearrangement joins TRBV24-1 to TRBJ2-3; TRBD1 agrees at 9 bases. Looked up from germline, CDR1 is KGHDR and CDR2 is SFDVKD. This CDR3 spans 18 amino acids. J lost 2 bases, V lost 3 bases, and 11 bases had no gene match. CDR3 loop: CATSDPGQGATFTDTQYF. CDR3 coding DNA: TGTGCCACCAGTGATCCGGGACAGGGAGCGACTTTCACAGATACGCAGTATTTT.

This clone was observed a single time. V gene TRBV18 combines with J gene TRBJ2-7, with D possibly matching TRBD2 (6 bases). Germline CDR1 is KGHSH and CDR2 is LQKENI. The CDR3 is 17 residues long. Trimming removed 0 bases at V and 2 bases at J, with 17 bases between. DNA for the CDR3: TGTGCCAGCTCACCACCGGGTGCGGTAGCGGCTGCCTACGAGCAGTACTTC. This sequence encodes CASSPPGAVAAAYEQYF.

The chain combines TRBV2 with TRBJ1-1; TRBD1 is a possible D gene (6 bases). The germline V gene has CDR1 SNHLY and CDR2 FYNNEI. Trimming removed 11 bases at V and 11 bases at J, with 15 bases between. The CDR3 covers 10 residues. CDR3 nucleotides: TGTGCCGAGGGGCAGGGGACGGCTTTCTTT. As protein: CAEGQGTAFF.

The chain uses TRBV5-6 and TRBJ1-6; 8 nucleotides match TRBD1. The CDR3 has 14 amino acids. CDR1 is SGHDT and CDR2 is YYEEEE in the germline V gene. V lost 6 bases, J lost 9 bases, and 8 bases stayed unmatched. CDR3 region: CASTQGALGSPLHF. Written as DNA, the CDR3 is TGTGCCAGCACCCAGGGGGCCCTTGGTTCACCCCTCCACTTT.

V and J are TRBV7-9 and TRBJ2-3; 13 nucleotides align to TRBD2. CDR1 is SEHNR and CDR2 is FQNEAQ in the germline V gene (reference sequence). The CDR3 is 15 residues long. Trimming cost V 5 bases and J 8 bases; bases outside gene matches: 7. The CDR3 sequence: CASSPGLAGEGTQYF. In nucleotides, the CDR3 is TGTGCCAGCAGCCCCGGACTAGCGGGGGAAGGTACGCAGTATTTT.

V and J are TRBV6-2 or TRBV6-3 and TRBJ2-5; the match to TRBD2 covers 12 bases. V lost 2 bases and J lost 2; bases outside the gene matches: 9. Per germline, CDR1 MNHEY and CDR2 SVGEGT. There are 18 residues in the CDR3. The CDR3 DNA sequence: TGTGCCAGCAGTTACCCTGTCCCCGGGACTAGCGGGCAAGAGACCCAGTACTTC. This gives the protein CASSYPVPGTSGQETQYF.

The chain is built from TRBV27 and TRBJ1-6; D remains ambiguous. Deletions cut 0 bases from V and 7 bases from J, with 10 bases between. CDR3 length: 15 residues. Germline lookup yields CDR1 MNHEY and CDR2 SMNVEV (reference sequence). Here the CDR3 reads CASSLSLVRNSPLHF. The CDR3 coding sequence is TGTGCCAGCAGTTTATCCCTCGTCAGAAATTCACCCCTCCACTTT.

The J gene is TRBJ1-2, the V gene TRBV5-6, with a weak D call TRBD1 (5 bases). This CDR3 has 14 amino acids. Germline lookup yields CDR1 SGHDT and CDR2 YYEEEE. Trimming took off 1 base at V and 7 bases at J, with 14 bases between the two ends. The CDR3 DNA reads TGTGCCAGCAGCTTGTGGGGCACGGTCCGTGGCTACACCTTC. As protein: CASSLWGTVRGYTF. The complete variable domain, with remaining parts taken from reference TRBV5-6 and TRBJ1-2, reads DAGVTQSPTHLIKTRGQQVTLRCSPKSGHDTVSWYQQALGQGPQFIFQYYEEEERQRGNFPDRFSGHQFPNYSSELNVNALLLGDSALYLCASSLWGTVRGYTFGSGTRLTVV.

The chain has TRBV7-8 and TRBJ2-2, with 7 bases aligning to TRBD1. Losses at the gene ends were 2 bases for V and 3 bases for J; bases not matched to a gene: 3. The CDR3 extends over 15 amino acids. Looked up from germline, CDR1 is SGHVS and CDR2 is FQNEAQ. The CDR3 bases are TGTGCCAGCAGCTTAAACAGGGGCTACACCGGGGAGCTGTTTTTT. Residues: CASSLNRGYTGELFF.

The chain joins TRBV19 to TRBJ2-1; 9 bases line up with TRBD1. Germline V gene sequence: CDR1 LNHDA, CDR2 SQIVND (reference sequence). This CDR3 contains 15 residues. J was trimmed by 8 bases and V by 5 bases; bases with no gene match: 10. The CDR3, as DNA: TGTGCCAGTAGTCCGTACAGGGGGCGCGGGGATGAGCAGTTCTTC. Protein sequence: CASSPYRGRGDEQFF.

The V call is TRBV5-1, the J call TRBJ1-1; D uncertain. The germline V gene encodes CDR1 SGHRS and CDR2 YFSETQ. CDR3 length: 12 residues. Trimming pared 1 base from V and 7 bases from J, leaving 8 bases between. CDR3 sequence: CASSLRVGEAFF. DNA of the CDR3: TGCGCCAGCAGCTTGCGGGTGGGTGAAGCTTTCTTT. The full variable domain, in which reference TRBV5-1 and TRBJ1-1 provide the parts outside the CDR3, is KAGVTQTPRYLIKTRGQQVTLSCSPISGHRSVSWYQQTPGQGLQFLFEYFSETQRNKGNFPGRFSGRQFSNSRSEMNVSTLELGDSALYLCASSLRVGEAFFGQGTRLTVV.

In DNA form, the CDR3 reads TGTGCCGGAGCGGGGGGGTTGACAGATACGCAGTATTTT. Protein product: CAGAGGLTDTQYF. This chain connects TRBV7-2 to TRBJ2-3; 10 bases are shared with TRBD2. Trimming removed 11 bases from V and 3 bases from J; junction bases left unmatched: 5. From germline, CDR1 is SGHTA and CDR2 FQGNSA. The length of the CDR3 is 13 residues.

The rearrangement uses TRBV2 and TRBJ1-6; 9 nucleotides line up with TRBD1. The CDR3 consists of 16 residues. V lost 4 bases, J lost 6 bases, and 7 bases stayed unmatched. Germline V gene data show CDR1 as SNHLY and CDR2 as FYNNEI. The CDR3 DNA reads as TGTGCCAGCAGTGTACAGGGGGCCCTCGGTAATTCACCCCTCCACTTT. It is translated as CASSVQGALGNSPLHF. The variable domain in full, completed from reference TRBV2 and TRBJ1-6, reads EPEVTQTPSHQVTQMGQEVILRCVPISNHLYFYWYRQILGQKVEFLVSFYNNEISEKSEIFDDQFSVERPDGSNFTLKIRSTKLEDSAMYFCASSVQGALGNSPLHFGNGTRLTVT.

The chain has TRBV20-1 and TRBJ1-5; D call uncertain. The V gene's germline CDR1 is DFQATT and CDR2 SNEGSKA (reference sequence). V dropped 3 bases and J dropped 1 base, with 10 bases sitting between them. The CDR3 covers 14 residues. The CDR3: CSASSGMSNQPQHF. DNA of the CDR3: TGCAGTGCTAGTTCGGGGATGAGCAATCAGCCCCAGCATTTT.

The chain is built from TRBV29-1 and TRBJ1-1; 9 nucleotides line up with TRBD1. Trimming took 7 bases from V and 11 from J; bases not matched to a gene: 5. Germline CDR1 is SQVTM and CDR2 is ANQGSEA. CDR3 length: 10 amino acids. The CDR3 protein is CSATGQGAFF. In DNA form, the CDR3 reads TGCAGCGCTACCGGACAGGGGGCTTTCTTT.

The chain combines TRBV6-5 with TRBJ2-7; the D is unclear. V lost 4 bases and J lost 5, with 12 bases in between. This CDR3 is 13 amino acids long. The germline V gene has CDR1 MNHEY and CDR2 SVGAGI. CDR3 in DNA: TGTGCCAGCAGTTTGCGGAGAATGAACGAGCAGTACTTC. Residues: CASSLRRMNEQYF.

The V call is TRBV7-9, the J call TRBJ2-5, with D perhaps matching TRBD2 (6 bases). V was trimmed by 4 bases and J by 3 bases, leaving 6 bases between them. The CDR3 runs 12 residues. CDR1 SEHNR and CDR2 FQNEAQ come from the germline V gene (reference sequence). The CDR3 coding sequence is TGTGCCAGCAGCTGGGAGGAAGAGACCCAGTACTTC. It codes for CASSWEEETQYF. The full variable domain, its missing parts supplied by reference TRBV7-9 and TRBJ2-5, is DTGVSQNPRHKITKRGQNVTFRCDPISEHNRLYWYRQTLGQGPEFLTYFQNEAQLEKSRLLSDRFSAERPKGSFSTLEIQRTEQGDSAMYLCASSWEEETQYFGPGTRLLVL.

The rearrangement links TRBV18 to TRBJ1-4; no definite D call. Germline-derived CDR1 and CDR2 are KGHSH and LQKENI. V dropped 3 bases and J dropped 0 bases, with 11 bases sitting between them. The CDR3 spans 16 residues. CDR3 sequence: CASSPYLGTTNEKLFF. As DNA, the CDR3 is TGTGCCAGCTCACCTTACCTCGGGACAACTAATGAAAAACTGTTTTTT.

The J gene is TRBJ2-1, the V gene TRBV5-1, with TRBD2 matching 16 bases. The CDR3 runs to 19 residues. Germline CDR1 is SGHRS and CDR2 is YFSETQ. J lost 1 base, V lost 4 bases, and 8 bases had no gene match. The CDR3 bases are TGCGCCAGCAGCCCGGCGGGACTAGCGGGGGGGCGATCCTACAATGAGCAGTTCTTC. Encoded protein: CASSPAGLAGGRSYNEQFF.

J is TRBJ2-7 and V is TRBV7-9; TRBD2 is a possible D gene (6 bases). Germline loops: CDR1 SEHNR, CDR2 FQNEAQ (reference sequence). The V end was cut by 1 base, the J end by 7 bases, with 11 bases between. This CDR3 comprises 13 residues. CDR3 amino acids: CASSLGGRREQYF. The CDR3 DNA reads as TGTGCCAGCAGCTTAGGGGGGAGGCGTGAGCAGTACTTC.

This rearrangement joins TRBV3-1 (or the pseudogene TRBV3-2) to TRBJ2-4; TRBD2 matches 8 bases. The CDR3 extends over 16 amino acids. V lost 4 bases to trimming and J lost 3 bases; unmatched junction nucleotides: 8. Germline assignment: CDR1 LGHDT and CDR2 YNNKEL (reference sequence). The CDR3 spells CASSPRGAGGKNIQYF. DNA for the CDR3: TGTGCCAGCAGCCCTCGGGGCGCGGGAGGCAAAAACATTCAGTACTTC.

The genes are TRBV5-6 and TRBJ1-2, with D hard to call. The CDR3 has 13 residues. Trimming took off 0 bases at V and 6 bases at J, with 9 bases between the two ends. Germline-derived CDR1 and CDR2 are SGHDT and YYEEEE. Here the CDR3 reads CASSLVEGDGYTF. CDR3 sequence (DNA): TGTGCCAGCAGCTTGGTCGAGGGAGATGGCTACACCTTC. Combining the CDR3 with reference TRBV5-6 and TRBJ1-2 gives the whole variable domain DAGVTQSPTHLIKTRGQQVTLRCSPKSGHDTVSWYQQALGQGPQFIFQYYEEEERQRGNFPDRFSGHQFPNYSSELNVNALLLGDSALYLCASSLVEGDGYTFGSGTRLTVV.

The CDR3 sequence: CASKTSGRGADTQYF. The CDR3 nucleotides read TGTGCCAGCAAGACGAGCGGGAGGGGTGCAGATACGCAGTATTTT. The rearrangement joins TRBV6-5 to TRBJ2-3; TRBD2 matches at 10 bases. From germline, CDR1 is MNHEY and CDR2 SVGAGI. CDR3 length equals 15 residues. With V trimmed by 7 bases and J by 4 bases, 8 bases remained unmatched.

This clone has just a few counts. The chain joins TRBV5-4 to TRBJ1-4, with 8 bases identical to TRBD1. This CDR3 has 14 residues. Germline trimming cut 3 bases from V and 4 bases from J; bases unmatched to any gene: 2. Germline V gene sequence: CDR1 SGHNT, CDR2 YYREEE (reference sequence). This CDR3 reads CASSSGQVNEKLFF. The CDR3 DNA follows: TGTGCCAGCAGCTCGGGACAGGTTAATGAAAAACTGTTTTTT.

J is TRBJ2-1 and V is TRBV5-1; maybe TRBD2 (6 bases). V was cut by 0 bases and J by 9 bases, with 16 bases left in between. The CDR3 loop spans 15 amino acids. The germline CDR1 and CDR2 sequences are SGHRS and YFSETQ. The CDR3 reads CASSLGPIQGGEQFF. The DNA of the CDR3 is TGCGCCAGCAGCTTGGGGCCTATTCAGGGAGGTGAGCAGTTCTTC.

V and J are TRBV19 and TRBJ1-5, with 11 bases aligning to TRBD1. CDR3 length: 18 amino acids. In germline, CDR1 is LNHDA, CDR2 SQIVND (reference sequence). J lost 3 bases, V lost 5 bases, and 12 bases had no gene match. This CDR3 reads CASSLRDRGSGVNQPQHF. The CDR3 DNA sequence: TGTGCCAGTAGTCTACGGGACAGGGGGTCAGGGGTCAATCAGCCCCAGCATTTT.